This paragraph reports one T cell receptor beta chain. Its antigen remains undetermined. Qualities for individual bases were not recorded, and no much larger clone is one base off. V loses 0 bases of germline sequence and J loses 1 base, and the interval between the two ends is 12 bases. CDR1 and CDR2 are drawn from the germline V gene: SGDLS, YYNGEE. The CDR3 measures 16 amino acids from cysteine to phenylalanine. Of the read, only the CDR3 DNA is kept; its 48 bases are in frame from base 1. This sample is part of a study of T cell clonotyping in hematopoietic cell transplantation (dated by TCRdb to the early 2020s). Study-wide context: Recipient samples taken before transplant were obtained following cytoreduction. Patients were recruited between September 2015 and 2017 and followed until September 2020 or death. The study collected 135 blood samples from 30 to 45 consecutive transplant recipients and their related donors. Broad study findings and their caveats: Recipient TCR diversity fell after transplant, with pathologically expanded clonotypes rising progressively from day 30 to day 180. Overlap with donor repertoires was found for only a small fraction of recipient repertoires, with over 95% found to appear de novo at the given depth. Inverse Simpson Index values from donors and from recipients before transplant predicted broader TCR repertoire diversity after transplant. The sample size was limited, and because cells were not sorted, the contributions of CD4 and CD8 repertoires could not be separated.

With the immunoSEQ assay, which is a bias-controlled multiplex PCR relying on V- and J-specific primers, TCR beta CDR3 regions were amplified from genomic DNA. A second PCR step added a proprietary barcode and Illumina adapter sequences to the CDR3 amplicons. An Illumina MiSeq instrument was used for sequencing of the CDR3 libraries. In the source study's methods: immunoSEQ Analyzer 3.0 was used for export and quality control, with R Bioconductor and Immunarch used for downstream analyses. Only productive rearrangements in the normalized downsampled data set went into calculating the repertoire metrics. Clonotypes larger than 5 templates in the normalized cohort were defined as pathologically expanded. The Inverse Simpson Index was used to measure repertoire diversity. To capture all clonotypes, CMV-specificity analyses were performed on the non-normalized data set. The clones in this table, taken by TCRdb from immuneACCESS, are in-frame only. Not every clone is retained; where verified, under half of the shortfall comes from an unresolved V gene, and the cause of the rest is unknown. V and J calls and clone size come straight from that table; D and trimming were deduced from the DNA. Across this sample there are 7,000 to 9,500 clones, with around 90% seen only once. Clones ranked in the top ten supply roughly 6.8% of the sample.

This sample's time point label indicates: recipient sample about 28 days before transplant, after cytoreduction. Blood samples were obtained from recipients approximately 28 days before transplant and at days 30, 100 and 180 after transplant. Using Nuclei Lysis Solution, genomic DNA was extracted from unfractionated peripheral blood mononuclear cells that were either fresh or cryopreserved. This sequence originates from a man between 60 and 70 years old with acute myeloid leukemia. Some clones in this sample may be carry-over from other donors' samples. Recombination linked TRBV9 to TRBJ2-3; tentative D gene TRBD2, with 6 bases matching. Material: peripheral blood mononuclear cells, obtained before stem cell transplant. The CDR3 region has the sequence CASSVGPGLRTDTQYF. In nucleotide form, the sequence is TGTGCCAGCAGCGTAGGACCGGGACTTCGCACAGATACGCAGTATTTT.